Following are 20 T cell receptor beta chains from one sample sequenced in a study of blood T cell repertoires in COVID-19. The table came from immunoSEQ multiplex PCR; TCRdb's copy has only in-frame clones and leaves some out. The sample holds nearly 300,000 clones, roughly 89% seen once. The sequenced sample was PBMCs or T cells enriched from blood (not recorded which). These receptors all stem from a woman between 45 and 65 years old who had been exposed to COVID-19.

The chain recombines TRBV7-9 with TRBJ2-7; TRBD1 matches at 11 bases. The CDR3 runs to 15 residues. Germline CDR1 reads SEHNR; CDR2 reads FQNEAQ (reference sequence). V shed 4 bases, J shed 4 bases, and the junction held 6 bases outside the gene matches. CDR3 sequence (DNA): TGTGCCAGCAGCTCCTGGACAGGGGGCAGGTACGAGCAGTACTTC. It is translated as CASSSWTGGRYEQYF.

The chain links TRBV5-4 to TRBJ1-6; weak D call: TRBD1 (6 bases). There are 16 residues in the CDR3. Germline V gives CDR1 SGHNT, CDR2 YYREEE (reference sequence). V lost 1 base and J 9 bases, leaving 17 bases between the germline ends. As DNA, the CDR3 is TGTGCCAGCAGCTTGTTTAGGGGGGGGGAGGCTTCACCCCTCCACTTT. Amino acids: CASSLFRGGEASPLHF.

This clone was detected once. V gene TRBV10-3 combines with J gene TRBJ1-2; 7 bases map to TRBD1. J lost 6 bases, V lost 6 bases, and 10 bases had no gene match. The length of the CDR3 is 14 residues. The germline V gene encodes CDR1 ENHRY and CDR2 SYGVKD. The CDR3 region has the DNA TGTGCCATCAGCGAACAGACAGGGTTGGATGGCTACACCTTC. It specifies CAISEQTGLDGYTF.

CDR3 region: CASREQGQGNLNYGYTF. As DNA, the CDR3 is TGTGCCAGTAGAGAGCAGGGACAGGGCAATCTTAACTATGGCTACACCTTC. The gene calls are TRBV19 and TRBJ1-2, with TRBD1 matching over 9 bases. In germline, CDR1 is LNHDA, CDR2 SQIVND (reference sequence). The V and J ends lost 6 bases and 1 base, in that order; junction bases with no gene match: 12. The CDR3 is made up of 17 amino acids.

This chain uses TRBV6-5 with TRBJ2-7; 10 nucleotides match TRBD2. The CDR3 covers 14 residues. The germline V gene has CDR1 MNHEY and CDR2 SVGAGI. The V segment lost 6 bases and the J segment 3 bases; nucleotides outside the gene matches: 5. The CDR3 region has the DNA TGTGCCAGCAGGGGGGGGACTAGCGACTACGAGCAGTACTTC. It translates to CASRGGTSDYEQYF.

The chain joins TRBV3-1 (or the pseudogene TRBV3-2) to TRBJ2-5; 10 nucleotides align to TRBD2. V shed 5 bases and J 1 base; nucleotides not matched to a gene: 19. This CDR3 contains 20 residues. Germline assignment: CDR1 LGHDT and CDR2 YNNKEL (reference sequence). The CDR3 DNA reads TGTGCCAGCAGCTACTATCTCGGGACAGGAGTAGCGGGGGGCCAAGAGACCCAGTACTTC. The encoded protein is CASSYYLGTGVAGGQETQYF.

The chain couples TRBV19 to TRBJ1-1, with D unclear. Trimming removed 5 bases at V and 2 bases at J, with 9 bases between. Germline V CDR1 and CDR2: LNHDA, SQIVND (reference sequence). The CDR3 has 13 amino acids. This CDR3 is CASSSSYNTEAFF. Written as DNA, the CDR3 is TGTGCCAGTAGTTCCAGTTATAACACTGAAGCTTTCTTT.

This chain uses TRBV5-8 with TRBJ1-6, with TRBD1 identical over 7 bases. V lost 3 bases and J lost 10; bases outside the gene matches: 10. The CDR3 contains 15 residues. CDR1 SGHTS and CDR2 YDEGEE come from the germline V gene. CDR3 bases: TGTGCCAGCAGCTACACGGGACAGCTAACCTCACCCCTCCACTTT. Encoded protein: CASSYTGQLTSPLHF.

The chain uses TRBV25-1 and TRBJ1-2; D is undetermined. Trimming stripped 3 bases from V and 4 bases from J, with 24 bases between. This CDR3 region has 18 residues. From germline, CDR1 is MGHDK and CDR2 SYGVNS. CDR3 sequence reads: CASSDSGKSGNQFYGYTF. In DNA form, the CDR3 reads TGTGCCAGCAGTGATAGCGGGAAATCTGGGAACCAGTTCTATGGCTACACCTTC.

This clone was recorded only once. The chain joins TRBV2 to TRBJ2-7; 7 positions agree with TRBD2. Germline CDR1 SNHLY, CDR2 FYNNEI. This CDR3 region has 14 residues. J gave up 0 bases and V 2 bases, and 1 base lay outside the gene matches. The DNA for the CDR3 is TGTGCCAGCAGTGAAAGGGAGGGCTCCTACGAGCAGTACTTC. It is translated as CASSEREGSYEQYF.

The table lists this clone with a few counts. The chain joins TRBV6-1 to TRBJ1-3, with TRBD1 as a possible D gene (6 bases). Between the trimmed V and J ends, which lost 3 bases and 0 bases, there was a span of 9 bases. Germline loops: CDR1 MNHNS, CDR2 SASEGT. This CDR3 has 15 amino acids. The CDR3 protein is CASSDRGISGNTIYF. CDR3 DNA: TGTGCCAGCAGTGACAGGGGTATCTCTGGAAACACCATATATTTT.

The sample holds one count of this clone. CDR3 protein: CASSQGTSNNEQFF. CDR3 nucleotides: TGTGCCAGCAGCCAAGGGACTAGCAACAATGAGCAGTTCTTC. The rearrangement joins TRBV5-6 to TRBJ2-1; the match to TRBD2 covers 9 bases. Germline trimming cut 4 bases from V and 5 bases from J; bases unmatched to any gene: 4. This CDR3 has 14 amino acids. Germline CDR1 is SGHDT and CDR2 is YYEEEE.

The J gene is TRBJ2-5, the V gene TRBV4-2, with TRBD1 as a possible D gene (5 bases). V lost 1 base and J lost 1, with 7 bases in between. The CDR3 has 14 residues. Looked up from germline, CDR1 is LGHNA and CDR2 is YNFKEQ. The CDR3 spells CASSQGGLQETQYF. As DNA, the CDR3 is TGTGCCAGCAGCCAAGGGGGCCTCCAAGAGACCCAGTACTTC.

The V and J genes are TRBV9 and TRBJ1-1; 7 bases fit TRBD1. Trimming removed 1 base from V and 5 bases from J; junction bases left unmatched: 11. The CDR3 runs 16 residues. Per the germline V gene, CDR1 is SGDLS and CDR2 is YYNGEE. DNA for the CDR3: TGTGCCAGCAGCGTATACATTTCAGGGGGTGGAACTGAAGCTTTCTTT. Translated, it gives CASSVYISGGGTEAFF. The whole variable domain, remainder taken from reference TRBV9 and TRBJ1-1, is DSGVTQTPKHLITATGQRVTLRCSPRSGDLSVYWYQQSLDQGLQFLIQYYNGEERAKGNILERFSAQQFPDLHSELNLSSLELGDSALYFCASSVYISGGGTEAFFGQGTRLTVV.

The J gene is TRBJ1-1, the V gene TRBV5-1; D unclear. There are 14 residues in the CDR3. Germline V gives CDR1 SGHRS, CDR2 YFSETQ. Between the trimmed V and J ends, which lost 3 bases and 1 base, there was a span of 10 bases. The CDR3 DNA follows: TGCGCCAGCAGCTCGCAAGCGTCGAACACTGAAGCTTTCTTT. Protein: CASSSQASNTEAFF. Full variable domain (rest looked up from reference TRBV5-1 and TRBJ1-1): KAGVTQTPRYLIKTRGQQVTLSCSPISGHRSVSWYQQTPGQGLQFLFEYFSETQRNKGNFPGRFSGRQFSNSRSEMNVSTLELGDSALYLCASSSQASNTEAFFGQGTRLTVV.

The gene calls are TRBV7-2 and TRBJ1-2; D gene unclear. V lost 5 bases, J lost 4 bases, and 11 bases lay in between. The CDR3 covers 13 residues. Per germline, CDR1 SGHTA and CDR2 FQGNSA. The CDR3, as DNA: TGTGCCAGCAGCCTAAATAATGCCTATGGCTACACCTTC. Protein product: CASSLNNAYGYTF.

The chain joins TRBV6-1 to TRBJ1-5; a weak D match, TRBD1 (6 bases). This CDR3 has 18 residues. Looked up from germline, CDR1 is MNHNS and CDR2 is SASEGT. V was trimmed by 4 bases and J by 0 bases, leaving 19 bases between them. The CDR3 spells CASSAQTVAGVSNQPQHF. CDR3 coding DNA: TGTGCCAGCAGTGCCCAGACGGTGGCAGGGGTTAGCAATCAGCCCCAGCATTTT.

This sequence joins TRBV25-1 and TRBJ1-1; D not resolved. CDR3 length: 14 amino acids. Trimming removed 3 bases at V and 1 base at J, with 9 bases between. CDR1 MGHDK and CDR2 SYGVNS come from the germline V gene. CDR3 bases: TGTGCCAGCAGTGAGAGGGTTTCGAACACTGAAGCTTTCTTT. Its translation: CASSERVSNTEAFF.

The rearrangement links TRBV9 to TRBJ1-1, with D unresolved. Germline CDR1 is SGDLS and CDR2 is YYNGEE. The V gene lost 4 bases and the J gene lost 10 bases, with 14 bases spanning the gap. CDR3 length: 12 residues. The DNA of the CDR3 is TGTGCCAGCAGCCCTACCCCTGGTGGAGCTTTCTTT. Translation: CASSPTPGGAFF.

The CDR3 DNA is TGCAGTGCTAGTGGTGGACAGGGGTCCTACGAGCAGTACTTC. Its protein product is CSASGGQGSYEQYF. The chain couples TRBV20-1 to TRBJ2-7; 9 bases agree with TRBD1. This CDR3 region has 14 residues. The V and J ends lost 3 bases and 1 base, in that order; junction bases with no gene match: 4. Germline V gene sequence: CDR1 DFQATT, CDR2 SNEGSKA (reference sequence).